This TCR beta chain was sequenced during a study of cytomegalovirus exposure and HLA in healthy donors. Background on the study: Per a later analysis, the approximately 620 first-cohort and some 110 validation repertoires shared one platform. Regarding the study as a whole: It was confirmed in vitro that three of the CMV-associated chains were specific for CMV antigens. The study put some 160 TCR beta chains on its list as cytomegalovirus-associated.

On this clone: Its antigen is unidentified.

The method was immunoSEQ multiplex PCR; TCRdb's version includes in-frame clones alone and lacks a portion of them. The sample lists tens of thousands of clones, roughly 94% occurring once. J was trimmed by 7 bases and V by 5 bases; bases with no gene match: 6. From germline, CDR1 is MNHNY and CDR2 SVGAGI (reference sequence). The CDR3 extends over 14 amino acids. The validation cohort, a group of 120 or so subjects, included the donors and was separate from the roughly 670-subject first cohort. This sequence was found in a man between 18 and 29 years old in good health and CMV-seronegative. This chain joins TRBV6-6 and TRBJ1-5; 9 nucleotides align to TRBD1. Source material: PBMCs. The CDR3 loop is CASSKTGGGQPQHF. The CDR3 DNA reads as TGTGCCAGCAGTAAGACAGGGGGGGGGCAGCCCCAGCATTTT.